This T cell receptor beta chain was retrieved from a study of T cells in Graves' hyperthyroidism and ophthalmopathy. CDR1 is MNHEY and CDR2 is SMNVEV in the germline V gene (reference sequence). The ends lost 5 bases at V and 4 bases at J; junction bases unmatched: 10. CDR3 length: 16 residues. What was amplified from RNA transcripts were TCR beta CDR3 regions. The study used the HTBI primer set for a first-round RT-PCR of the TCR CDR3. TCRdb analysed the multiplex PCR reads with MiXCR anew, one entry per CDR3 protein. The table has around 420,000 distinct CDR3 sequences, approximately 14% seen once. With a duration under 2 months, the hyperthyroidism was newly diagnosed in patients aged 18 to 65. Exclusion criteria comprised uncontrolled infection, other autoimmune disease, pregnancy or lactation. This clonotype was detected ten times or more.

The rearrangement uses TRBV27 and TRBJ2-1; 8 nucleotides match TRBD2. Sequenced: blood. This clonotype was sampled from a woman younger than 30 with Graves' hyperthyroidism. DNA for the CDR3: TGTGCCAGCAGTCCAGTCGGACTAGCTGGGTACAATGAGCAGTTCTTC. Its protein is CASSPVGLAGYNEQFF.